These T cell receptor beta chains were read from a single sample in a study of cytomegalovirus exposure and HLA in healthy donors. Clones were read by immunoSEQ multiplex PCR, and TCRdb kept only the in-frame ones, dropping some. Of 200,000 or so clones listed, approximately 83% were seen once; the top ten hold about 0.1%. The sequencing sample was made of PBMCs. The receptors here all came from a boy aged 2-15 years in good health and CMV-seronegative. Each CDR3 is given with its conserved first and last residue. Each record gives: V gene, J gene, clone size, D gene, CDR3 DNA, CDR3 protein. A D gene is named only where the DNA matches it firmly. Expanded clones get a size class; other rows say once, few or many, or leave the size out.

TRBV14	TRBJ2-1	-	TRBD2	TGTGCCAGCAGCCAAGAGACTAGCGGGGCCTACAATGAGCAGTTCTTC	CASSQETSGAYNEQFF
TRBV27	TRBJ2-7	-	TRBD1	TGTGCCAGCAGTTTATGGGAGACAGGGAAGGACTACGAGCAGTACTTC	CASSLWETGKDYEQYF
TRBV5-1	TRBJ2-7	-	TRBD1	TGCGCCAGCAGCTGGGAAACAGGGGGCGGCATCTACGAGCAGTACTTC	CASSWETGGGIYEQYF
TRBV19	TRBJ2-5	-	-	TGTGCCAGTAGAGATGGGGCGGAGACCCAGTACTTC	CASRDGAETQYF
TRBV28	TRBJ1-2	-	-	TGTGCCAGCAGTTTATTGCAGTCCACCTATGGCTACACCTTC	CASSLLQSTYGYTF
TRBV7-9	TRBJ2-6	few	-	TGTGCCAGCAGCCTGGGAGACGTAATGCGCTCTGGGGCCAACGTCCTGACTTTC	CASSLGDVMRSGANVLTF
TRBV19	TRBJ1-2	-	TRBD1	TGTGCCAGTAGTATAGAGGGACAGGGTAACTATGGCTACACCTTC	CASSIEGQGNYGYTF
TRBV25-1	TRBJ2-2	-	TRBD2	TGTGCCAGCAGTGATCCCACTAGCGGGGGTTTGGACGGGGAGCTGTTTTTT	CASSDPTSGGLDGELFF
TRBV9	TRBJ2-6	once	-	TGTGCCAGCAGCCCTCAGGTATCTGGGGCCAACGTCCTGACTTTC	CASSPQVSGANVLTF
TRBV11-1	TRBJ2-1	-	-	TGTGCCAGCAGCAAGTTGGGGGAGGGGGACAATGAGCAGTTCTTC	CASSKLGEGDNEQFF
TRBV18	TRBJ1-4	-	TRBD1	TGTGCCAGCTCACCACCGATCAGGACAGGAGGGGAAAAACTGTTTTTT	CASSPPIRTGGEKLFF
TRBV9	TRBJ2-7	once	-	TGTGCCAGCAGCGCCGACGGGAGCTCCTACGAGCAGTACTTC	CASSADGSSYEQYF
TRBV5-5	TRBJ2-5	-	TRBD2	TGTGCCAGCAGTGACCCAGCGGGGGGGCTTGAGACCCAGTACTTC	CASSDPAGGLETQYF
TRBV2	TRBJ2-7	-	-	TGTGCCAGCAGTGAATCAAACTTAGGCAGCCACCCCGCGGGGTCCTACGAGCAGTACTTC	CASSESNLGSHPAGSYEQYF
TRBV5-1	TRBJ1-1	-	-	TGCGCCAGCAGCTTTACAGGGTACCGGGGCACTGAAGCTTTCTTT	CASSFTGYRGTEAFF
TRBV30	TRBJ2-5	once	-	TGTGCCTGGGGACTACCCCAAGAGACCCAGTACTTC	CAWGLPQETQYF
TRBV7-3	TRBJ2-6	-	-	TGTGCCAGCAGCTTATCGACAGGTGCTGGGGCCAACGTCCTGACTTTC	CASSLSTGAGANVLTF
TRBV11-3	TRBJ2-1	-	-	TGTGCCAGCAGTCCAGGGCGGAATTACAATGAGCAGTTCTTC	CASSPGRNYNEQFF
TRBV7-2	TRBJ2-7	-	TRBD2	TGTGCCAGCAGCTTTACGGGACTAGCCTACGAGCAGTACTTC	CASSFTGLAYEQYF
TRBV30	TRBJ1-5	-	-	TGTGCCTGGAGCCTAGGCGCCCTGAGGAGCAATCAGCCCCAGCATTTT	CAWSLGALRSNQPQHF
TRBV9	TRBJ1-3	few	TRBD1	TGTGCCAGCAGCTTCCGGGACAGATCAAATTTCTCTGGAAACACCATATATTTT	CASSFRDRSNFSGNTIYF